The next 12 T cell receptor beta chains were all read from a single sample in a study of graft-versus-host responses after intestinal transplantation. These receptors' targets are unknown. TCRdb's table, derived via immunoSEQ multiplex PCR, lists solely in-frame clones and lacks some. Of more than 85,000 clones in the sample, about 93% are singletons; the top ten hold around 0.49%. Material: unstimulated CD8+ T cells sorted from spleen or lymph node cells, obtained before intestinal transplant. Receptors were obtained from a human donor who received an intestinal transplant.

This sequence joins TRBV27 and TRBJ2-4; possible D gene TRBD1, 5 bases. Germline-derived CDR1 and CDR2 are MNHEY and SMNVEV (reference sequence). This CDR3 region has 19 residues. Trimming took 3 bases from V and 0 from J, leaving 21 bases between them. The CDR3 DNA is TGTGCCAGCAGTTTGTGGGGCGCAGGAATAGGTCTAGCCAAAAACATTCAGTACTTC. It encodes CASSLWGAGIGLAKNIQYF.

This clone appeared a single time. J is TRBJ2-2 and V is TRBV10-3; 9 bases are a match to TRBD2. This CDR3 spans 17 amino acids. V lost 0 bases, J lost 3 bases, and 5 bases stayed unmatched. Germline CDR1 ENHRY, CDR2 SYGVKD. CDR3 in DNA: TGTGCCATCAGTGAGTCCAGTAGCGGGAGATACACCGGGGAGCTGTTTTTT. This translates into CAISESSSGRYTGELFF.

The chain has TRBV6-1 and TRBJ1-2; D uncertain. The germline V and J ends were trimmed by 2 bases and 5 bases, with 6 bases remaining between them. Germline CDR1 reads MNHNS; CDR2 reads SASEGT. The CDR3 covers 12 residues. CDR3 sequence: CASSETPYGYTF. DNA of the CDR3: TGTGCCAGCAGTGAAACCCCATATGGCTACACCTTC.

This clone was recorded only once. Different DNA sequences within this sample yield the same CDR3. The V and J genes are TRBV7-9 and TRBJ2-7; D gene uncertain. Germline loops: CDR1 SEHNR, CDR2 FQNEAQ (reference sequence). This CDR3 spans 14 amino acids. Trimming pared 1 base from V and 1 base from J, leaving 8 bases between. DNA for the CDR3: TGTGCCAGCAGCTTAGTTGGGTTATCCTACGAGCAGTACTTC. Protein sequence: CASSLVGLSYEQYF.

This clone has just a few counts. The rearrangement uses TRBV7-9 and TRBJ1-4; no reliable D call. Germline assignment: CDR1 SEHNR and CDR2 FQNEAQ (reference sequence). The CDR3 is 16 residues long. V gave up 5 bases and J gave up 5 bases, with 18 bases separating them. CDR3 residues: CASSPGWAKWNEKLFF. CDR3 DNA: TGTGCCAGCAGCCCCGGTTGGGCAAAGTGGAATGAAAAACTGTTTTTT.

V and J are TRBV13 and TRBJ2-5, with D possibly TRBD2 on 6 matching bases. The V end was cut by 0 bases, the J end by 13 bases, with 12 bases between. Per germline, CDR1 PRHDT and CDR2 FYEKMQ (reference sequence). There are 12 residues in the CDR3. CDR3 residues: CASSLGSGRTYF. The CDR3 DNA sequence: TGTGCCAGCAGCTTAGGTTCCGGGAGAACGTACTTC.

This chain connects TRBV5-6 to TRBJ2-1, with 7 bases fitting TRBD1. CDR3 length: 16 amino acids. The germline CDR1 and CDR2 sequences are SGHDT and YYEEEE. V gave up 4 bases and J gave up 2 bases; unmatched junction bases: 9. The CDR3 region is CASSPSAGGAYNEQFF. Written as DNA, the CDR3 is TGTGCCAGCAGCCCTTCGGCAGGGGGAGCCTACAATGAGCAGTTCTTC.

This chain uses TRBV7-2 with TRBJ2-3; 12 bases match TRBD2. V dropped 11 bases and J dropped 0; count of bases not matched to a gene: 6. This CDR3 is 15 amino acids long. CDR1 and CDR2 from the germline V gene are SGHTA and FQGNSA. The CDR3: CAGGGLAGSTDTQYF. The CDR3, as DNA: TGTGCCGGAGGGGGACTAGCGGGCAGCACAGATACGCAGTATTTT.

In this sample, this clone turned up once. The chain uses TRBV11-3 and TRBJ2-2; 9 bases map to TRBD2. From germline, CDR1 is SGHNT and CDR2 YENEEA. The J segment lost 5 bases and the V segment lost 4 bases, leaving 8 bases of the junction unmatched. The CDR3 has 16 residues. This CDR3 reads CASSSRLAVETGELFF. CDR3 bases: TGTGCCAGCAGCTCGAGACTAGCGGTAGAAACCGGGGAGCTGTTTTTT.

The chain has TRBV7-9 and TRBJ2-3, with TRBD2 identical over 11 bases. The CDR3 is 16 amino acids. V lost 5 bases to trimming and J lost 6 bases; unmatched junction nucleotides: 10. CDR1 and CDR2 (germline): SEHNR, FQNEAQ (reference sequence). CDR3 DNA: TGTGCCAGCAGCCCGCCTCTAGCGGGAGGTTCGGATACGCAGTATTTT. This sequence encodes CASSPPLAGGSDTQYF.

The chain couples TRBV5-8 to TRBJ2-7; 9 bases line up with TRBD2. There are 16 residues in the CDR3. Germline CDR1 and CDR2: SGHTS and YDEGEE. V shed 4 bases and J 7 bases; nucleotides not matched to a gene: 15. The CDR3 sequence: CASSLLGASGIREQYF. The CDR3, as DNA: TGTGCCAGCAGCCTACTCGGGGCTAGCGGGATTAGGGAGCAGTACTTC.

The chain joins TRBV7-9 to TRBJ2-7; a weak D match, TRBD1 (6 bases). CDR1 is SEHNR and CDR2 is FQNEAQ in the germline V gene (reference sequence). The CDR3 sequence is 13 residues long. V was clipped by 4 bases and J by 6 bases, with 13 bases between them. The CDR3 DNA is TGTGCCAGCAGCTGGGGACAAGGGCTCGAGCAGTACTTC. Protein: CASSWGQGLEQYF. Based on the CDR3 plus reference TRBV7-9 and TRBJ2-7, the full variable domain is DTGVSQNPRHKITKRGQNVTFRCDPISEHNRLYWYRQTLGQGPEFLTYFQNEAQLEKSRLLSDRFSAERPKGSFSTLEIQRTEQGDSAMYLCASSWGQGLEQYFGPGTRLTVT.